The present entry profiles one T cell receptor beta chain with its context. This specimen comes from a study of blood T cell repertoires in COVID-19. Study-wide background: The study drew acute and convalescent COVID-19 samples from the United States, Italy and Spain. From T cells, B-cell-depleted T cells, or PBMCs came the material, which was cDNA or gDNA.

Trimming took 5 bases from V and 8 from J, leaving 13 bases between them. From germline, CDR1 is SGHTA and CDR2 FQGNSA. This CDR3 region has 13 residues. Per the authors' pipeline: Amplification of reference gene primers provided the estimated nucleated cell counts. Generated by immunoSEQ multiplex PCR, the TCRdb table keeps only in-frame clones and is missing some. The V and J calls and clone size come from that table; D and trimming were worked out from the DNA. Of hundreds of thousands of clones detected, about 85% appear once; the ten largest clones hold about 2%. The sequencing input was peripheral blood. The TCR was taken from a woman between 50 and 59 years old who had recovered from COVID-19. J is TRBJ2-1 and V is TRBV7-2, with D perhaps TRBD1 (5 bases). The CDR3 reads CASSQDSTHEQFF. The CDR3 DNA is TGTGCCAGCAGCCAAGACAGCACACATGAGCAGTTCTTC.